This T cell receptor beta chain was sequenced in a study of blood T cell repertoires in COVID-19. Background on the study: Both acute and convalescent COVID-19 samples were obtained from the United States, Italy and Spain. Sample material is recorded as cDNA or gDNA derived from T cells, B-cell-depleted T cells, or PBMCs.

Trimming pared 5 bases from V and 7 bases from J, leaving 8 bases between. The CDR3 is 11 residues long. As processed by the authors: Amplifying reference gene primers gave estimates of nucleated cell counts. Clones were read by immunoSEQ multiplex PCR, and TCRdb kept only the in-frame ones, dropping some. Clone size and V and J calls were adopted from that table, with D and trimming inferred from the DNA. The sample yields under 300,000 clones, around 86% seen once. The V call is TRBV12-3 or TRBV12-4, the J call TRBJ1-1; D unresolved. The TCR was taken from an elderly man with acute or convalescent COVID-19. The sequencing sample was made of peripheral blood. DNA for the CDR3: TGTGCCAGCAGTGAGCTCCTTGAAGCTTTCTTT. Its protein is CASSELLEAFF.